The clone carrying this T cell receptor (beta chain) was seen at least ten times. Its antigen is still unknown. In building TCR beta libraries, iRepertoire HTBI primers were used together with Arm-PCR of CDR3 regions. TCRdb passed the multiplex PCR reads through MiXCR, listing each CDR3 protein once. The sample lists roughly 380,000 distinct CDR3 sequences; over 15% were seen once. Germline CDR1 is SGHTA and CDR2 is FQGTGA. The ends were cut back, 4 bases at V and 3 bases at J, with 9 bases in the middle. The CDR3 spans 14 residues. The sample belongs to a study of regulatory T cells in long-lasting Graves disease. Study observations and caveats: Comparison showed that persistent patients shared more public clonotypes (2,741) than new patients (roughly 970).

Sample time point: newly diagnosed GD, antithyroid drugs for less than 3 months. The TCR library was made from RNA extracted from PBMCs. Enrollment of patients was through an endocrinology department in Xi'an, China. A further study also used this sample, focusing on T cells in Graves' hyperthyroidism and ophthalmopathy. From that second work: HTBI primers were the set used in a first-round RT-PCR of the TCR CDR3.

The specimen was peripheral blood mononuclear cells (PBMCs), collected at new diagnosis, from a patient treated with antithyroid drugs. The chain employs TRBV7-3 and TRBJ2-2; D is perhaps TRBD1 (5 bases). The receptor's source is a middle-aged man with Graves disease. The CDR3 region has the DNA TGTGCCAGCAGCTACCGACAGTACACCGGGGAGCTGTTTTTT. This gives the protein CASSYRQYTGELFF.